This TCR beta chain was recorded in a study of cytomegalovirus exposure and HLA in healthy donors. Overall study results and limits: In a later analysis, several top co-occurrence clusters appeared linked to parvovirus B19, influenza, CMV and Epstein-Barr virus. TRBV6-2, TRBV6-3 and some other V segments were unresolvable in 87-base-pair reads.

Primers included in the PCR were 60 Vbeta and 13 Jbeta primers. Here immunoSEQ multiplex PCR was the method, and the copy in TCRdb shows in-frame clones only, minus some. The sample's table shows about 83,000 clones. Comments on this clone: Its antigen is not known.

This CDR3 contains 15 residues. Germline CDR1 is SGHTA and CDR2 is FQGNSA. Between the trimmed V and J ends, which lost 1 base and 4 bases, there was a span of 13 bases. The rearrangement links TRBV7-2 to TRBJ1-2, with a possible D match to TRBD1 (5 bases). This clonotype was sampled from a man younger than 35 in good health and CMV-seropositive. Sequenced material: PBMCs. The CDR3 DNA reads TGTGCCAGCAGCTTAGGTGGGGGGGAGGGCTATGGCTACACCTTC. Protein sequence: CASSLGGGEGYGYTF.